This T cell receptor beta chain was sequenced in a study of cytomegalovirus exposure and HLA in healthy donors. Overall study results and limits: Analysis performed later showed TCR beta chains linked to HLA being more clonally expanded than equally common others.

The primer mix had 60 Vbeta and 13 Jbeta primers. TCRdb keeps only in-frame clones here, not all; method: immunoSEQ multiplex PCR. The sample includes approximately 89,000 clones, around 84% of them seen just once. As for this clone: What it recognizes is unknown.

The CDR3 consists of 14 residues. V lost 5 bases, J lost 2 bases, and 12 bases lay in between. Looked up from germline, CDR1 is SGHAT and CDR2 is FQDESV (reference sequence). The sequence derives from a man aged 40-50 years in good health and CMV-seropositive. The rearrangement uses TRBV11-1 and TRBJ1-1; the D gene is possibly TRBD1 (6 bases). The sequencing sample was made of PBMCs. DNA of the CDR3: TGTGCCAGCAGCCGAGGACAGACAAACACTGAAGCTTTCTTT. Protein: CASSRGQTNTEAFF. The variable domain in full, with the rest retrieved from reference TRBV11-1 and TRBJ1-1, is EAEVAQSPRYKITEKSQAVAFWCDPISGHATLYWYRQILGQGPELLVQFQDESVVDDSQLPKDRFSAERLKGVDSTLKIQPAELGDSAMYLCASSRGQTNTEAFFGQGTRLTVV.